Listed below are T cell receptor beta chains from one sample, sequenced in a study of CD8+CD57+ T cells in acquired aplastic anemia. TCRdb itself ran the reads through MiXCR, one entry per CDR3 protein. This table has more than 250,000 distinct CDR3 sequences, 82% appearing once. The sequenced sample was sorted CD4+, CD8+, or CD8+CD57+ T cells (not recorded which) from PBMCs. The receptor set was obtained from a human donor with aplastic anemia. Both conserved end residues are part of each CDR3. A D gene is named only where the DNA matches it firmly. Size is omitted from some rows. Given values are once, few, many or a class for expanded clones.

d_gene: .
abundance: few
v_gene: TRBV9
j_gene: TRBJ1-1
CDR3aa: CASSISRTSGTTAFF
CDR3nt: TGTGCCAGCAGCATATCCCGGACTAGCGGGACCACAGCTTTCTTT

d_gene: TRBD1
abundance: .
v_gene: TRBV5-5
j_gene: TRBJ2-7
CDR3aa: CASSLDRGSSYEQYF
CDR3nt: TGTGCCAGCAGCTTGGACAGGGGAAGCTCCTACGAGCAGTACTTC

d_gene: TRBD2
abundance: few
v_gene: TRBV15
j_gene: TRBJ2-7
CDR3aa: CATSTMASGVAYEQYF
CDR3nt: TGTGCCACCAGCACGATGGCTAGCGGGGTCGCCTACGAGCAGTACTTC

d_gene: .
abundance: few
v_gene: TRBV10-1
j_gene: TRBJ1-2
CDR3aa: CASSLDRSYGYTF
CDR3nt: TGCGCCAGCAGCCTAGATCGATCCTATGGCTACACCTTC

d_gene: .
abundance: once
v_gene: TRBV5-1
j_gene: TRBJ2-3
CDR3aa: CASRVGGTHTQYF
CDR3nt: TGCGCCAGCAGGGTGGGCGGCACACATACGCAGTATTTT

d_gene: .
abundance: once
v_gene: TRBV11-2
j_gene: TRBJ2-3
CDR3aa: CASSSTGRDDTQYF
CDR3nt: TGTGCCAGCAGCTCAACGGGCAGGGACGATACGCAGTATTTT

d_gene: .
abundance: .
v_gene: TRBV2
j_gene: TRBJ2-7
CDR3aa: CASRDGGTHTQYF
CDR3nt: TGTGCCAGCAGGGACGGGGGCACACATACGCAGTACTTC

d_gene: .
abundance: .
v_gene: TRBV7-7
j_gene: TRBJ2-5
CDR3aa: CASSLGYGTDEDQYF
CDR3nt: TGTGCTAGCAGCTTAGGCTATGGCACGGACGAGGACCAGTACTTC

d_gene: .
abundance: .
v_gene: TRBV7-9
j_gene: TRBJ2-3
CDR3aa: CASSLDLTPNTEYF
CDR3nt: TGTGCCAGCAGCTTAGATCTAACACCCAATACGGAGTATTTT

d_gene: TRBD2
abundance: .
v_gene: TRBV7-9
j_gene: TRBJ2-7
CDR3aa: CASSPLAGGISYEQYF
CDR3nt: TGTGCCAGCAGCCCCTTAGCGGGGGGGATCTCCTACGAGCAGTACTTC

d_gene: TRBD1
abundance: few
v_gene: TRBV7-2
j_gene: TRBJ2-3
CDR3aa: CASSLGQGYLRYTF
CDR3nt: TGTGCCAGCAGCTTAGGACAGGGTTATCTCCGCTACACCTTT

d_gene: .
abundance: .
v_gene: TRBV9
j_gene: TRBJ2-1
CDR3aa: CASSPHQSVATAEQFF
CDR3nt: TGTGCCAGCAGCCCCCACCAAAGCGTGGCTACCGCTGAGCAGTTCTTC

d_gene: TRBD1
abundance: few
v_gene: TRBV10-3
j_gene: TRBJ2-1
CDR3aa: CATGSGTGEVDEQFF
CDR3nt: TGTGCCACCGGATCCGGGACAGGGGAGGTGGATGAGCAGTTCTTC

d_gene: .
abundance: .
v_gene: TRBV5-5
j_gene: TRBJ1-4
CDR3aa: CASSLLDRGRREKLFF
CDR3nt: TGTGCCAGCAGCTTGCTTGACCGGGGGCGCAGGGAAAAACTGTTTTTT

d_gene: .
abundance: .
v_gene: TRBV15
j_gene: TRBJ2-2
CDR3aa: CATSRERGLDKLFF
CDR3nt: TGTGCCACCAGCAGAGAGAGGGGTCTCGATAAGCTGTTTTTT

d_gene: .
abundance: .
v_gene: TRBV7-9
j_gene: TRBJ2-3
CDR3aa: CASSLAGSSDAKYF
CDR3nt: TGTGCCAGCAGCTTAGCGGGAAGCTCCGATGCCAAGTATTTT

d_gene: .
abundance: .
v_gene: TRBV2
j_gene: TRBJ1-5
CDR3aa: CASSNDRWMKPQHF
CDR3nt: TGTGCCAGCAGTAACGACAGGTGGATGAAGCCCCAGCATTTT

d_gene: .
abundance: .
v_gene: TRBV7-3
j_gene: TRBJ2-3
CDR3aa: CASSSTRVRHTESQYF
CDR3nt: TGTGCCAGCAGCTCTACCAGGGTGCGACACACGGAATCACAGTATTTT

d_gene: .
abundance: .
v_gene: TRBV7-9
j_gene: TRBJ1-1
CDR3aa: CASSLDGSDGADVFF
CDR3nt: TGTGCCAGCAGCTTAGATGGGAGCGACGGGGCCGACGTTTTCTTT

d_gene: .
abundance: .
v_gene: TRBV9
j_gene: TRBJ1-3
CDR3aa: CATSGGGSGNTIYF
CDR3nt: TGTGCCACCTCCGGGGGCGGTTCTGGAAACACCATATATTTT

d_gene: .
abundance: .
v_gene: TRBV7-9
j_gene: TRBJ2-5
CDR3aa: CATSHGMKQGSDYF
CDR3nt: TGTGCCACCAGCCATGGCATGAAGCAAGGGAGCGATTACTTC

d_gene: TRBD2
abundance: .
v_gene: TRBV7-8
j_gene: TRBJ2-5
CDR3aa: CARRLAGGPDTF
CDR3nt: TGTGCCAGAAGGTTAGCGGGAGGTCCCGATACGTTC

d_gene: .
abundance: .
v_gene: TRBV7-8
j_gene: TRBJ1-1
CDR3aa: CASSLRGPNTEAFF
CDR3nt: TGTGCCAGCAGCTTGCGGGGGCCCAACACTGAAGCTTTCTTT

d_gene: TRBD1
abundance: .
v_gene: TRBV7-9
j_gene: TRBJ2-3
CDR3aa: CASSFETGGDTDTQYF
CDR3nt: TGTGCCAGCAGCTTTGAGACAGGGGGTGACACAGATACGCAGTATTTT

d_gene: .
abundance: few
v_gene: TRBV24-1
j_gene: TRBJ1-5
CDR3aa: CATSDYAEPQHF
CDR3nt: TGTGCCACCAGTGATTACGCGGAGCCCCAGCATTTT

d_gene: .
abundance: once
v_gene: TRBV29-1
j_gene: TRBJ2-3
CDR3aa: CSVGPPNNKQFF
CDR3nt: TGCAGCGTTGGACCTCCCAACAATAAGCAGTTTTTT

d_gene: .
abundance: .
v_gene: TRBV5-1
j_gene: TRBJ2-6
CDR3aa: CASSFVSYNEANVLTF
CDR3nt: TGCGCCAGCAGCTTTGTCTCCTACAATGAGGCCAACGTCCTGACTTTC

d_gene: .
abundance: .
v_gene: TRBV20-1
j_gene: TRBJ1-2
CDR3aa: CSAWTSGSTDTF
CDR3nt: TGCAGTGCATGGACTAGCGGGAGTACTGACACCTTC

d_gene: .
abundance: .
v_gene: TRBV2
j_gene: TRBJ2-1
CDR3aa: CASKVRASSSDEQFF
CDR3nt: TGTGCCAGCAAGGTGAGGGCTAGTAGCAGTGATGAGCAGTTCTTC

d_gene: TRBD2
abundance: .
v_gene: TRBV25-1
j_gene: TRBJ2-3
CDR3aa: CASSETGGTITDTQYF
CDR3nt: TGTGCCAGCAGTGAAACTGGGGGGACTATCACAGATACACAGTATTTT

d_gene: .
abundance: .
v_gene: TRBV7-3
j_gene: TRBJ1-1
CDR3aa: CARSLDRTPNTEAFF
CDR3nt: TGTGCCAGAAGCTTAGATCGGACACCCAACACTGAAGCTTTCTTT

d_gene: .
abundance: .
v_gene: TRBV2
j_gene: TRBJ1-1
CDR3aa: CASLPGPRSPTEAFF
CDR3nt: TGTGCCAGCCTCCCGGGACCCCGCTCGCCCACTGAAGCTTTCTTT

d_gene: TRBD1
abundance: .
v_gene: TRBV7-3
j_gene: TRBJ1-2
CDR3aa: CASSLTGGDAYRYTF
CDR3nt: TGTGCCAGCAGCTTGACAGGGGGCGATGCATATCGCTACACCTTC

d_gene: .
abundance: few
v_gene: TRBV10-2
j_gene: TRBJ2-1
CDR3aa: CASSESQEQFF
CDR3nt: TGCGCCAGCAGTGAGTCACAAGAGCAGTTCTTC

d_gene: .
abundance: .
v_gene: TRBV7-2
j_gene: TRBJ1-2
CDR3aa: CASSLARRRPNGYTF
CDR3nt: TGTGCCAGCAGCTTAGCTCGACGACGCCCCAATGGGTACACCTTC

d_gene: .
abundance: .
v_gene: TRBV5-6
j_gene: TRBJ1-2
CDR3aa: CASSLRGGGGGYGYTF
CDR3nt: TGTGCCAGCAGCCTACGTGGCGGAGGCGGGGGCTATGGCTACACCTTC

d_gene: TRBD1
abundance: .
v_gene: TRBV7-8
j_gene: TRBJ1-2
CDR3aa: CASSLQPDGTAHAYTF
CDR3nt: TGTGCCAGCAGCTTGCAGCCAGACGGGACAGCCCATGCCTACACCTTC

d_gene: .
abundance: .
v_gene: TRBV7-9
j_gene: TRBJ2-5
CDR3aa: CAGQGARKTQYF
CDR3nt: TGTGCCGGCCAGGGAGCTAGGAAGACCCAGTACTTC

d_gene: .
abundance: few
v_gene: TRBV5-6
j_gene: TRBJ2-5
CDR3aa: CASSRESEQETQYF
CDR3nt: TGTGCCAGCAGCAGAGAGAGCGAGCAAGAGACCCAGTACTTC

d_gene: .
abundance: .
v_gene: TRBV2
j_gene: TRBJ1-1
CDR3aa: CASSVGGPSTDKPFF
CDR3nt: TGTGCCAGCAGCGTAGGGGGGCCAAGCACAGATAAGCCTTTTTTT

d_gene: TRBD2
abundance: .
v_gene: TRBV9
j_gene: TRBJ2-5
CDR3aa: CASGATGTIGEFGAF
CDR3nt: TGTGCCAGCGGTGCTACTGGGACTATTGGAGAGTTCGGCGCCTTC

d_gene: .
abundance: .
v_gene: TRBV9
j_gene: TRBJ1-4
CDR3aa: CASSRTGTGNEKLFF
CDR3nt: TGTGCCAGCAGTCGAACCGGGACGGGGAATGAAAAACTGTTTTTT

d_gene: TRBD2
abundance: .
v_gene: TRBV7-8
j_gene: TRBJ2-1
CDR3aa: CASSLERSGKTDAQFF
CDR3nt: TGTGCCAGCAGCTTAGAACGAAGCGGGAAGACTGATGCGCAGTTCTTC

d_gene: .
abundance: .
v_gene: TRBV7-3
j_gene: TRBJ1-2
CDR3aa: CASTRGGRSNYGYTF
CDR3nt: TGTGCCAGCACAAGAGGTGGAAGGTCAAACTATGGCTACACCTTC

d_gene: .
abundance: .
v_gene: TRBV7-2
j_gene: TRBJ2-3
CDR3aa: CASGSGGTDTTYF
CDR3nt: TGTGCCAGCGGCTCGGGGGGCACAGATACGACGTATTTT

d_gene: .
abundance: .
v_gene: TRBV15
j_gene: TRBJ2-7
CDR3aa: CATSSTSEHEAQYF
CDR3nt: TGTGCCACCAGCAGTACCAGCGAGCACGAGGCCCAGTACTTC

d_gene: .
abundance: .
v_gene: TRBV7-9
j_gene: TRBJ2-1
CDR3aa: CASSLGGLGDEPLF
CDR3nt: TGTGCCAGCAGCTTGGGCGGTCTAGGTGATGAGCCGCTCTTC

d_gene: .
abundance: .
v_gene: TRBV7-2
j_gene: TRBJ2-1
CDR3aa: CASSFTSAMGSDAQFF
CDR3nt: TGTGCCAGCAGCTTTACAAGCGCAATGGGGAGCGATGCGCAGTTCTTC

d_gene: .
abundance: .
v_gene: TRBV5-1
j_gene: TRBJ2-3
CDR3aa: CASSPETGPDTQYF
CDR3nt: TGCGCCAGCAGCCCAGAGACAGGTCCCGATACGCAGTATTTT

d_gene: .
abundance: many
v_gene: TRBV6-2/TRBV6-3
j_gene: TRBJ2-1
CDR3aa: CASSSQGYNEQFF
CDR3nt: TGTGCCAGCAGTTCACAGGGTTACAATGAGCAGTTCTTC

d_gene: .
abundance: .
v_gene: TRBV7-2
j_gene: TRBJ2-3
CDR3aa: CASGYAGTDTQHFF
CDR3nt: TGTGCCAGCGGGTACGCGGGCACAGATACGCAGCATTTTTTT

d_gene: .
abundance: .
v_gene: TRBV12-3/TRBV12-4
j_gene: TRBJ2-6
CDR3aa: CASSLAGRYRANVLTF
CDR3nt: TGTGCCAGCAGCTTAGCGGGTCGATACAGGGCAAACGTCCTGACTTTC

d_gene: .
abundance: many
v_gene: TRBV9
j_gene: TRBJ2-7
CDR3aa: CASSGGDEDSYEQYF
CDR3nt: TGTGCCAGCAGCGGGGGGGATGAAGACTCCTACGAGCAGTACTTC

d_gene: .
abundance: .
v_gene: TRBV7-4
j_gene: TRBJ2-3
CDR3aa: CASSVGSDNEYF
CDR3nt: TGTGCCAGCAGCGTTGGGTCAGATAATGAGTATTTT

d_gene: .
abundance: .
v_gene: TRBV9
j_gene: TRBJ2-1
CDR3aa: CASGLAGRLRYYNEQFF
CDR3nt: TGTGCCAGCGGATTAGCCGGGCGGTTAAGGTACTACAATGAGCAGTTCTTC

d_gene: .
abundance: .
v_gene: TRBV7-9
j_gene: TRBJ1-1
CDR3aa: CASSATVNTEAFF
CDR3nt: TGTGCCAGCAGCGCGACGGTGAACACTGAAGCTTTCTTT

d_gene: TRBD1
abundance: .
v_gene: TRBV15
j_gene: TRBJ1-6
CDR3aa: CATSRGRGICSPLHF
CDR3nt: TGTGCCACCAGCAGAGGCAGGGGGATCTGTTCGCCCCTCCACTTT

d_gene: .
abundance: .
v_gene: TRBV7-9
j_gene: TRBJ2-3
CDR3aa: CASSLAGAPDPEYF
CDR3nt: TGTGCCAGCAGCTTAGCCGGAGCACCCGATCCGGAGTATTTT

d_gene: .
abundance: .
v_gene: TRBV7-9
j_gene: TRBJ2-3
CDR3aa: CASSSAQLEALFDF
CDR3nt: TGTGCCAGCAGCTCGGCACAGCTTGAAGCTTTGTTTGATTTT